The 18 T cell receptor beta chains listed next were all sequenced from one sample in a study of T-cell memory formation after mild COVID-19 (dated by TCRdb to 2020 to 2023). The library was obtained by 5' RACE. Sequencer: Illumina NovaSeq 6000. TCRdb passed the public sequencing reads through fastp at Q25 and MiXCR, retaining productive beta sequences. Rows merge per CDR3 protein into single entries with the most common DNA and genes. Across this sample there are about 130,000 distinct CDR3 sequences, with around 6.3% seen only once. Roughly 2.2% of the sample lies in the top ten. The sequenced material came from PBMCs or a T cell subset sorted from them (not recorded which). The receptors come from an adult woman who had mild COVID-19 (a few samples of this study predate the infection). The sample titles of this study are shuffled in the database, so cell type and time point are left out; the donor was told from shared clones.

This clonotype has a handful of counts. The J gene is TRBJ2-1, the V gene TRBV4-1; 8 bases are shared with TRBD1. The junction had 12 bases not matched to a gene; V was cut back by 5 bases and J by 9 bases. Germline V CDR1 and CDR2: MGHRA, YSYEKL. This CDR3 spans 15 amino acids. The CDR3 DNA sequence: TGCGCCAGCAGCAAAGCGGACAGGGACGCGGGTGAGCAGTTCTTC. Translated: CASSKADRDAGEQFF.

This clonotype came up many times. V gene TRBV6-5 combines with J gene TRBJ1-3; D is possibly TRBD1 (6 bases). CDR1 and CDR2 (germline): MNHEY, SVGAGI. This CDR3 is 16 amino acids long. V lost 0 bases and J lost 2, with 11 bases in between. The CDR3: CASSYSLGGTGNTIYF. The DNA of the CDR3 is TGTGCCAGCAGTTACTCTTTAGGGGGAACTGGAAACACCATATATTTT.

The chain employs TRBV6-2 or TRBV6-3 and TRBJ2-5; tentatively, D is TRBD2 (6 bases). V lost 2 bases and J lost 2, with 12 bases in between. The CDR3 is 15 residues long. The germline gives CDR1 MNHEY, CDR2 SVGEGT. CDR3 in amino acids: CASSYVGSGQETQYF. The CDR3 DNA reads TGTGCCAGCAGTTACGTCGGGAGCGGTCAAGAGACCCAGTACTTC.

This chain uses TRBV5-1 with TRBJ2-1, with TRBD2 identical over 13 bases. Germline CDR1 reads SGHRS; CDR2 reads YFSETQ. Losses at the gene ends were 0 bases for V and 4 bases for J; bases not matched to a gene: 4. The CDR3 runs to 17 residues. The CDR3, as DNA: TGCGCCAGCAGCTTGGAGACTAGCGGGAGGACGTACAATGAGCAGTTCTTC. It codes for CASSLETSGRTYNEQFF.

The V gene is TRBV6-5, the J gene TRBJ2-7; the match to TRBD1 covers 8 bases. Germline V lookup: CDR1 MNHEY, CDR2 SVGAGI. The CDR3 is made up of 15 amino acids. The ends lost 7 bases at V and 1 base at J; junction bases unmatched: 9. CDR3 DNA sequence: TGTGCCAGCACCCGGACAGGGATCGGGTCCTACGAGCAGTACTTC. This codes for CASTRTGIGSYEQYF.

The chain employs TRBV9 and TRBJ2-5; TRBD2 matches at 11 bases. CDR3 length equals 15 residues. Germline assignment: CDR1 SGDLS and CDR2 YYNGEE. V was clipped by 2 bases and J by 5 bases; unmatched bases: 5. The CDR3 spells CASSVSSGRDETQYF. DNA of the CDR3: TGTGCCAGCAGCGTTAGTAGCGGGAGGGATGAGACCCAGTACTTC.

The chain links TRBV29-1 to TRBJ2-1; 9 bases align to TRBD2. The CDR3 covers 13 residues. Germline values: CDR1 SQVTM, CDR2 ANQGSEA. Unmatched junction bases numbered 3, after V lost 3 bases and J lost 6 bases. The chain's CDR3 is CSVEHSGGNEQFF. The CDR3 DNA reads as TGCAGCGTTGAGCATAGCGGGGGCAATGAGCAGTTCTTC.

In this sample, this clonotype turned up many times. The chain combines TRBV7-9 with TRBJ2-3, with 9 bases lining up with TRBD2. The CDR3 sequence is 17 residues long. CDR1 is SEHNR and CDR2 is FQNEAQ in the germline V gene (reference sequence). With 3 bases clipped from V and 0 bases from J, the junction kept 7 bases outside the gene matches. This CDR3 is CASSFSGRTTSTDTQYF. The DNA for the CDR3 is TGTGCCAGCAGCTTCAGCGGGAGGACGACTAGCACAGATACGCAGTATTTT.

V is TRBV29-1 and J is TRBJ2-3, with no clear D. V shed 4 bases and J shed 4 bases, with 15 bases lying between them. The CDR3 is made up of 14 amino acids. The germline V gene encodes CDR1 SQVTM and CDR2 ANQGSEA. The CDR3 coding sequence is TGCAGCGTTGCCGTTTCCGGGCCAGCAGATACGCAGTATTTT. As protein: CSVAVSGPADTQYF.

This clonotype was seen a handful of times. V and J are TRBV20-1 and TRBJ1-5, with D possibly being TRBD1 (5 bases). The CDR3 extends over 14 amino acids. Trimming shortened V by 3 bases and J by 5 bases, and 14 bases separated the two germline ends. The V gene's germline CDR1 is DFQATT and CDR2 SNEGSKA (reference sequence). The CDR3: CSASRTQGDQPQHF. CDR3 sequence (DNA): TGCAGTGCTAGCCGGACCCAGGGCGATCAGCCCCAGCATTTT.

The V call is TRBV7-3, the J call TRBJ1-2; 9 nucleotides match TRBD1. Germline V gene sequence: CDR1 SGHTA, CDR2 FQGTGA. The CDR3 extends over 17 amino acids. The V segment lost 0 bases and the J segment 4 bases; nucleotides outside the gene matches: 9. Here the CDR3 DNA reads TGTGCCAGCAGCTTAACGCAAGGGACAGGGAGTACCTATGGCTACACCTTC. Protein product: CASSLTQGTGSTYGYTF. Drawing the rest from reference TRBV7-3 and TRBJ1-2, the complete variable domain is GAGVSQTPSNKVTEKGKYVELRCDPISGHTALYWYRQSLGQGPEFLIYFQGTGAADDSGLPNDRFFAVRPEGSVSTLKIQRTERGDSAVYLCASSLTQGTGSTYGYTFGSGTRLTVV.

The chain is built from TRBV12-3 or TRBV12-4 and TRBJ2-7; 9 bases fit TRBD1. The CDR3 runs 15 residues. The J segment lost 1 base and the V segment lost 1 base, leaving 2 bases of the junction unmatched. CDR3 nucleotides: TGTGCCAGCAGTTTAGACAGGGGGCATTCCTACGAGCAGTACTTC. It specifies CASSLDRGHSYEQYF.

This clonotype was picked up a small number of times. The gene calls are TRBV29-1 and TRBJ1-1; a weak D match, TRBD1 (6 bases). This CDR3 comprises 11 residues. CDR1 and CDR2 from the germline V gene are SQVTM and ANQGSEA. V lost 6 bases and J lost 5, with 10 bases in between. In nucleotides, the CDR3 is TGCAGCGTGGACAGTCCTACTGAAGCTTTCTTT. Protein product: CSVDSPTEAFF.

This clonotype was recorded a few times. The chain recombines TRBV5-1 with TRBJ1-1; D not resolved. CDR1 and CDR2 (germline): SGHRS, YFSETQ. V was clipped by 3 bases and J by 0 bases, with 12 bases between them. The CDR3 extends over 15 amino acids. The CDR3, as DNA: TGCGCCAGCAGCTACTCCGGGATTTTGAACACTGAAGCTTTCTTT. Its protein product is CASSYSGILNTEAFF.

The chain carries TRBV25-1 and TRBJ2-3, with D possibly being TRBD1 or TRBD2 (5 bases each). Germline CDR1 is MGHDK and CDR2 is SYGVNS. Between the trimmed V and J ends, which lost 0 bases and 4 bases, there was a span of 14 bases. The CDR3 totals 16 residues. CDR3 nucleotides: TGTGCCAGCAGTGAATATAGGGACCTCCGGGCAGATACGCAGTATTTT. Protein: CASSEYRDLRADTQYF.

This clonotype was recorded a few times. The gene calls are TRBV7-2 and TRBJ2-3; TRBD2 agrees at 10 bases. Per the germline V gene, CDR1 is SGHTA and CDR2 is FQGNSA. V lost 4 bases, J lost 0 bases, and 13 bases stayed unmatched. CDR3 length: 19 amino acids. The CDR3 spells CASSSNGATSGESTDTQYF. The CDR3, as DNA: TGTGCCAGCAGCTCCAATGGGGCCACTAGCGGGGAAAGCACAGATACGCAGTATTTT.

This clonotype was found a few times. The chain recombines TRBV5-1 with TRBJ2-5, with D possibly TRBD2 on 6 matching bases. Germline V gene data show CDR1 as SGHRS and CDR2 as YFSETQ. V was cut by 4 bases and J by 2 bases, with 18 bases left in between. The CDR3 is 16 amino acids. The CDR3 loop reads CASSRTGTLSQETQYF. The CDR3 region has the DNA TGCGCCAGCAGCAGGACCGGGACTCTCTCTCAAGAGACCCAGTACTTC.

This clonotype was found a few times. The rearrangement joins TRBV12-3 or TRBV12-4 to TRBJ1-1; 10 positions agree with TRBD1. The CDR3 spans 15 residues. With V trimmed by 3 bases and J by 5 bases, 6 bases remained unmatched. CDR3 in amino acids: CASSLTGGVRTEAFF. The CDR3 DNA reads TGTGCCAGCAGTTTGACAGGGGGCGTCAGGACTGAAGCTTTCTTT.